The 18 T cell receptor beta chains reported below all come from one sample, sequenced in a study of graft-versus-host responses after intestinal transplantation. The data were produced by immunoSEQ multiplex PCR, yet TCRdb's version contains in-frame clones alone and is incomplete. The profile shows 7,000 or so clones, roughly 31% of them singletons. Plated together were roughly 200,000 CFSE-labeled responder cells and roughly 200,000 irradiated, violet-dye-labeled stimulator cells. This sample comprised alloreactive CD8+ T cells from a mixed lymphocyte reaction culture, obtained before transplantation. The subset was: CFSE-low proliferating T cells sorted from roughly 6-day pre-transplant mixed lymphocyte reaction (GvH or HvG direction). All receptors derive from a human patient who was an organ donor for intestinal transplantation.

This clone was seen a handful of times. The chain couples TRBV9 to TRBJ2-5; 7 bases fit TRBD1. Near its end, the DNA agrees better with TRBJ2-7, so the J call may be wrong. The germline V gene encodes CDR1 SGDLS and CDR2 YYNGEE. This CDR3 comprises 16 residues. This CDR3 is CASSVEVGQPTYEQYF. CDR3 in DNA: TGTGCCAGCAGCGTAGAAGTGGGACAGCCGACCTACGAGCAGTACTTC.

About this clone itself: A far more abundant clone sits one base away, making this likely a read error. The CDR3, as DNA: TGTGCCGGCAGCTTAATTGCGTACACTGAAGCTTTCTTT. Protein product: CAGSLIAYTEAFF. This sequence joins TRBV11-1 and TRBJ1-1; D gene ambiguous. The CDR3 has 13 residues. Germline assignment: CDR1 SGHAT and CDR2 FQDESV (reference sequence).

The CDR3: CASSFTGGTEAFF. The DNA of the CDR3 is TGTGCCAGCAGCTTTACAGGGGGCACTGAAGCTTTCTTT. This chain joins TRBV7-4 and TRBJ1-1; 8 nucleotides align to TRBD1. The CDR3 runs to 13 residues. Germline V gene data show CDR1 as SGHVT and CDR2 as SQSDAQ. The junction had 1 base not matched to a gene; V was cut back by 3 bases and J by 4 bases.

This clone was seen a handful of times. The V call is TRBV4-2, the J call TRBJ2-5; 8 bases line up with TRBD2. The CDR3 is 17 residues long. Trimming at V came to 2 bases and at J to 4 bases, leaving 12 bases not matched to a gene. CDR1 and CDR2 (germline): LGHNA, YNFKEQ. The CDR3 nucleotides read TGTGCCAGCAGCCAAAGTGGGAAGCGGGGGCGGCGAGAGACCCAGTACTTC. Amino acid sequence: CASSQSGKRGRRETQYF.

The chain employs TRBV5-2 and TRBJ1-2. TRBV5-2 is a known pseudogene. This CDR3 is 15 amino acids long. CDR3 protein: CASKRGVRKTYGYTF. In nucleotides, the CDR3 is TGTGCCAGCAAGCGAGGCGTACGAAAGACCTATGGCTACACCTTC.

This clone was observed a handful of times. This chain's CDR3 is CASSTREAKNIQYF. The CDR3 region has the DNA TGTGCCAGCAGCACGAGGGAGGCCAAAAACATTCAGTACTTC. V usage is TRBV11-3 and J usage is TRBJ2-4, with D perhaps TRBD2 (5 bases). The CDR3 is made up of 14 amino acids. V lost 5 bases and J lost 1, with 9 bases in between. From germline, CDR1 is SGHNT and CDR2 YENEEA.

The CDR3 here is CASSRRQLRQSRANVLTF. CDR3 DNA: TGTGCCAGCAGCCGTCGACAGCTGAGACAAAGTCGGGCCAACGTCCTGACTTTC. The V gene is TRBV13, the J gene TRBJ2-6; the D gene is possibly TRBD1 (5 bases). Trimming removed 5 bases at V and 5 bases at J, with 22 bases between. Germline CDR1 reads PRHDT; CDR2 reads FYEKMQ (reference sequence). The CDR3 totals 18 residues. Looking up the rest from reference TRBV13 and TRBJ2-6 gives the full variable domain: AAGVIQSPRHLIKEKRETATLKCYPIPRHDTVYWYQQGPGQDPQFLISFYEKMQSDKGSIPDRFSAQQFSDYHSELNMSSLELGDSALYFCASSRRQLRQSRANVLTFGAGSRLTVL.

The rearrangement uses TRBV2 and TRBJ2-7; the D call may be TRBD1 or TRBD2 (6 bases each). In germline, CDR1 is SNHLY, CDR2 FYNNEI. The CDR3 totals 15 residues. Trimming cost V 7 bases and J 2 bases, with 18 bases left between them. The CDR3 DNA reads TGTGCCAGCATCGGCGGGACACCTGGAACCTACGAGCAGTACTTC. Its translation is CASIGGTPGTYEQYF.

With respect to this clone: One end of the junction does not line up with germline, which may come from a read error. The rearrangement links TRBV5-4 to TRBJ2-7; the match to TRBD1 covers 10 bases. The germline V gene encodes CDR1 SGHNT and CDR2 YYREEE (reference sequence). CDR3 size: 15 residues. The DNA of the CDR3 is TGCGCCAGCAGCCCCTCCGGGACAGGGGCCTACGAGCAGTACTTC. The encoded protein is CASSPSGTGAYEQYF. Drawing the rest from reference TRBV5-4 and TRBJ2-7, the complete variable domain is ETGVTQSPTHLIKTRGQQVTLRCSSQSGHNTVSWYQQALGQGPQFIFQYYREEENGRGNFPPRFSGLQFPNYSSELNVNALELDDSALYLCASSPSGTGAYEQYFGPGTRLTVT.

The chain carries TRBV11-2 and TRBJ2-7, with a tentative D call TRBD2 (5 bases). V dropped 5 bases and J dropped 2 bases, with 13 bases sitting between them. The CDR3 consists of 14 residues. Per the germline V gene, CDR1 is SGHAT and CDR2 is FQNNGV. The CDR3 DNA sequence: TGTGCCAGCAGCGTAGGACTGGGAGCCTACGAGCAGTACTTC. As protein: CASSVGLGAYEQYF.

The V and J genes are TRBV7-3 and TRBJ2-3, with D unresolved. The CDR3 covers 16 residues. V dropped 5 bases and J dropped 0 bases, with 15 bases sitting between them. Germline CDR1 SGHTA, CDR2 FQGTGA. The CDR3 loop reads CASSPGWKGSTDTQYF. CDR3 nucleotide sequence: TGTGCCAGCAGCCCCGGGTGGAAAGGAAGCACAGATACGCAGTATTTT. Filled out from reference TRBV7-3 and TRBJ2-3, the complete variable domain reads GAGVSQTPSNKVTEKGKYVELRCDPISGHTALYWYRQSLGQGPEFLIYFQGTGAADDSGLPNDRFFAVRPEGSVSTLKIQRTERGDSAVYLCASSPGWKGSTDTQYFGPGTRLTVL.

The chain employs TRBV4-2 and TRBJ2-7, with a weak D call TRBD1 (6 bases). From germline, CDR1 is LGHNA and CDR2 YNFKEQ. There are 13 residues in the CDR3. V was shortened by 4 bases and J by 3 bases, with 10 bases between the two germline ends. The CDR3 reads CASSPRGSYEQYF. DNA of the CDR3: TGTGCCAGCAGCCCAAGGGGGAGCTACGAGCAGTACTTC.

In this sample, this clone is medium-sized. This chain links TRBV30 with TRBJ1-4; D possibly corresponds to TRBD1 (5 bases). The length of the CDR3 is 14 residues. The germline CDR1 and CDR2 sequences are GTSNPN and SVGIG (reference sequence). The ends were cut back, 5 bases at V and 0 bases at J, with 10 bases in the middle. The CDR3 DNA sequence: TGTGCCTGGGGACATTATTCAACTAATGAAAAACTGTTTTTT. This translates into CAWGHYSTNEKLFF.

This clone was observed once. The CDR3 sequence is CASSLNPGNTIYF. CDR3 sequence (DNA): TGTGCCAGCAGCTTAAACCCCGGAAACACCATATATTTT. V gene TRBV7-2 combines with J gene TRBJ1-3; D unclear. Between the trimmed V and J ends, which lost 2 bases and 4 bases, there was a span of 6 bases. The CDR3 is 13 residues long. Looked up from germline, CDR1 is SGHTA and CDR2 is FQGNSA.

Only one count was recorded for this clone. The chain joins TRBV4-1 to TRBJ1-5; 7 bases match TRBD1. Germline V lookup: CDR1 MGHRA, CDR2 YSYEKL. This CDR3 has 17 residues. The V gene end was trimmed by 4 bases and the J gene end by 1 base; junction bases not matched to a gene: 10. The CDR3 DNA is TGCGCCAGCAGCCTACTACCGGGACAGTTCAGCAATCAGCCCCAGCATTTT. It specifies CASSLLPGQFSNQPQHF.

Judged by abundance, this clone is large. The chain couples TRBV7-2 to TRBJ2-7; 7 nucleotides line up with TRBD1. V lost 5 bases to trimming and J lost 6 bases; unmatched junction nucleotides: 13. The CDR3 contains 15 residues. Germline assignment: CDR1 SGHTA and CDR2 FQGNSA. The CDR3 sequence: CASSRQDRTFGEQYF. The CDR3, as DNA: TGTGCCAGCAGCCGACAGGACAGGACCTTCGGCGAGCAGTACTTC.

The CDR3 here is CASSFIGFSEQYF. In DNA form, the CDR3 reads TGTGCCAGCAGCTTTATCGGATTCTCCGAGCAGTACTTC. This chain links TRBV7-9 with TRBJ2-7; D is ambiguous. Germline loops: CDR1 SEHNR, CDR2 FQNEAQ (reference sequence). The CDR3 consists of 13 residues. V lost 3 bases and J 6 bases, leaving 12 bases between the germline ends.

By share, this clone ranks as medium-sized (0.01 to 0.1%). The chain joins TRBV19 to TRBJ2-7; 10 bases are shared with TRBD1. From germline, CDR1 is LNHDA and CDR2 SQIVND (reference sequence). The CDR3 runs to 14 residues. V dropped 3 bases and J dropped 1; count of bases not matched to a gene: 0. CDR3 protein: CASSMGQGSYEQYF. In DNA, the CDR3 is TGTGCCAGTAGTATGGGACAGGGGTCCTACGAGCAGTACTTC.